These 32 T cell receptor beta chains were all obtained from the same sample, sequenced in a study of shared clonotypes between healthy human individuals. Using immunoSEQ multiplex PCR, the repertoire was profiled, and TCRdb retains in-frame clones only, with some absent. The table shows 1.5 million to 1.9 million clones, with roughly 98% occurring only once. Sequenced: naive CD4+ T cells sorted from blood. Noted subset: CD45RA+ positively selected. The receptors here all came from a man aged 30 to 39 in good health.

CDR3 residues: CASSVDGYRYEQYF. The CDR3 DNA reads as TGTGCCAGCAGCGTAGATGGTTACCGGTACGAGCAGTACTTC. V usage is TRBV9 and J usage is TRBJ2-7, with no clear D. The CDR3 sequence is 14 residues long. The V end lost 0 bases, the J end lost 4 bases, and 11 bases lay between the germline ends. CDR1 and CDR2 from the germline V gene are SGDLS and YYNGEE.

The chain carries TRBV4-1 and TRBJ1-2, with a possible D match to TRBD1 (5 bases). CDR1 and CDR2 from the germline V gene are MGHRA and YSYEKL. Trimming removed 6 bases at V and 2 bases at J, with 13 bases between. CDR3 length: 14 residues. CDR3 residues: CASRDSGLNYGYTF. CDR3 bases: TGCGCCAGCAGGGACTCGGGACTCAACTATGGCTACACCTTC.

The chain recombines TRBV27 with TRBJ1-5, with D hard to call. Germline V CDR1 and CDR2: MNHEY, SMNVEV (reference sequence). The V end was cut by 0 bases, the J end by 0 bases, with 12 bases between. This CDR3 has 17 amino acids. DNA of the CDR3: TGTGCCAGCAGTTTATCGATGGCACCCCTTAGCAATCAGCCCCAGCATTTT. Residues: CASSLSMAPLSNQPQHF.

This rearrangement joins TRBV27 to TRBJ2-1; D may be TRBD1 (6 bases). Germline CDR1 MNHEY, CDR2 SMNVEV (reference sequence). Trimming removed 2 bases from V and 4 bases from J, with 12 bases in between. The CDR3 contains 15 residues. CDR3 in DNA: TGTGCCAGCAGTTTAGGGACACGAACTTACAATGAGCAGTTCTTC. Amino acid sequence: CASSLGTRTYNEQFF.

V and J are TRBV6-5 and TRBJ2-7, with 9 bases identical to TRBD2. V trimming: 5 bases; J trimming: 9 bases; junction bases outside the gene matches: 5. This CDR3 has 12 amino acids. Germline V gives CDR1 MNHEY, CDR2 SVGAGI. CDR3 in DNA: TGTGCCAGCAGTCCATTAGCGGGAGTGCAGTACTTC. It encodes CASSPLAGVQYF.

The chain has TRBV14 and TRBJ2-3; 13 nucleotides align to TRBD2. J was trimmed by 6 bases and V by 0 bases; bases with no gene match: 6. CDR1 and CDR2 (germline): SGHDN, FVKESK. CDR3 length equals 17 residues. The CDR3 nucleotides are TGTGCCAGCAGCCAAGACGGGGGACTAGCGGGAAGGGATACGCAGTATTTT. Its protein is CASSQDGGLAGRDTQYF.

On this clone itself: Other DNA variants within this sample encode the same CDR3. The chain uses TRBV18 and TRBJ1-5; D gene uncertain. Per the germline V gene, CDR1 is KGHSH and CDR2 is LQKENI. V was shortened by 6 bases and J by 3 bases, with 6 bases between the two germline ends. The CDR3 runs 12 residues. CDR3 in amino acids: CASSPNNQPQHF. CDR3 bases: TGTGCCAGCTCCCCGAACAATCAGCCCCAGCATTTT. Together with reference TRBV18 and TRBJ1-5, the CDR3 gives the full variable domain: NAGVMQNPRHLVRRRGQEARLRCSPMKGHSHVYWYRQLPEEGLKFMVYLQKENIIDESGMPKERFSAEFPKEGPSILRIQQVVRGDSAAYFCASSPNNQPQHFGDGTRLSIL.

The chain employs TRBV5-5 and TRBJ2-7; 8 positions match TRBD1. Germline trimming cut 0 bases from V and 2 bases from J; bases unmatched to any gene: 4. Germline V gives CDR1 SGHKS, CDR2 YYEKEE (reference sequence). This CDR3 contains 15 residues. The CDR3 DNA follows: TGTGCCAGCAGCTTGGGGCAGGGGGCAACCTACGAGCAGTACTTC. It yields the protein CASSLGQGATYEQYF.

The V and J genes are TRBV2 and TRBJ1-2, with D uncertain. The CDR3 loop spans 12 amino acids. CDR1 is SNHLY, CDR2 FYNNEI, per germline. Trimming cost V 4 bases and J 7 bases, with 10 bases left between them. The CDR3 region is CASSVSPFGYTF. The CDR3, as DNA: TGTGCCAGCAGTGTCTCTCCCTTTGGCTACACCTTC.

This chain links TRBV6-4 with TRBJ2-3; 12 nucleotides match TRBD2. The CDR3 is 18 residues long. J lost 0 bases, V lost 5 bases, and 9 bases had no gene match. Per the germline V gene, CDR1 is MRHNA and CDR2 is SNTAGT. CDR3: CASSPGTSGPPSTDTQYF. The CDR3 region has the DNA TGTGCCAGCAGTCCCGGGACTAGCGGGCCCCCTAGCACAGATACGCAGTATTTT.

The chain carries TRBV13 and TRBJ2-2; D not resolved. V lost 3 bases and J 1 base, leaving 3 bases between the germline ends. CDR3 length equals 13 residues. In germline, CDR1 is PRHDT, CDR2 FYEKMQ (reference sequence). CDR3 nucleotides: TGTGCCAGCAGCTTCCTGAACACCGGGGAGCTGTTTTTT. Protein: CASSFLNTGELFF.

The chain employs TRBV13 and TRBJ2-1, with TRBD2 matching 13 bases. In germline, CDR1 is PRHDT, CDR2 FYEKMQ (reference sequence). CDR3 length: 20 residues. V lost 7 bases to trimming and J lost 6 bases; unmatched junction nucleotides: 21. The CDR3 sequence is CASTSAGLAGVRHMSNEQFF. The CDR3 region has the DNA TGTGCCAGCACATCCGCCGGACTAGCGGGAGTAAGGCACATGAGCAATGAGCAGTTCTTC.

The V and J genes are TRBV10-2 and TRBJ2-7; weak D call: TRBD2 (6 bases). The CDR3 sequence is 18 residues long. The V and J ends lost 4 bases and 12 bases respectively, with 34 bases between them. Germline lookup yields CDR1 WSHSY and CDR2 SAAADI. CDR3: CASSAVAERGISSPSGYF. The CDR3 DNA sequence: TGCGCCAGCAGTGCAGTAGCGGAGAGAGGGATTTCATCACCAAGCGGGTACTTC.

The DNA of the CDR3 is TGTGCCAGCAGCTTAGATTCCGGCGCCTACTCCTACGAGCAGTACTTC. It is translated as CASSLDSGAYSYEQYF. The gene calls are TRBV11-3 and TRBJ2-7; D is unresolved. Trimming removed 0 bases at V and 0 bases at J, with 12 bases between. This CDR3 is 16 amino acids long. Germline CDR1 reads SGHNT; CDR2 reads YENEEA.

V and J are TRBV10-3 and TRBJ2-7, with D hard to call. CDR3 size: 15 residues. V shed 5 bases and J shed 0 bases, with 14 bases lying between them. CDR1 and CDR2 from the germline V gene are ENHRY and SYGVKD. CDR3 residues: CAISRSDRSSYEQYF. CDR3 nucleotides: TGTGCCATCAGTAGATCGGACCGAAGCTCCTACGAGCAGTACTTC.

This chain connects TRBV28 to TRBJ2-2; D gene uncertain. The CDR3 consists of 13 residues. Germline lookup yields CDR1 MDHEN and CDR2 SYDVKM. Deletions cut 6 bases from V and 6 bases from J, with 11 bases between. The CDR3 nucleotides read TGTGCCAGCAGGTCTCCGTACTCCGGGGAGCTGTTTTTT. Encoded protein: CASRSPYSGELFF.

The chain recombines TRBV18 with TRBJ2-1; D might be TRBD1 or TRBD2, each matching 5 bases. The CDR3 has 16 amino acids. V lost 1 base and J 6 bases, leaving 16 bases between the germline ends. The germline V gene encodes CDR1 KGHSH and CDR2 LQKENI. The CDR3 spells CASSPRPGPRGNEQFF. The CDR3 DNA sequence: TGTGCCAGCTCACCACGGCCGGGACCCCGGGGCAATGAGCAGTTCTTC. The full variable domain, completed using reference TRBV18 and TRBJ2-1, is NAGVMQNPRHLVRRRGQEARLRCSPMKGHSHVYWYRQLPEEGLKFMVYLQKENIIDESGMPKERFSAEFPKEGPSILRIQQVVRGDSAAYFCASSPRPGPRGNEQFFGPGTRLTVL.

The chain links TRBV11-2 to TRBJ1-1; no definite D call. There are 12 residues in the CDR3. V lost 5 bases and J lost 4, with 8 bases in between. Looked up from germline, CDR1 is SGHAT and CDR2 is FQNNGV. Here the CDR3 reads CASSPRLTEAFF. The CDR3 bases are TGTGCCAGCAGCCCACGTCTCACTGAAGCTTTCTTT.

This chain connects TRBV10-3 to TRBJ2-5, with D hard to call. Trimming left V 8 bases short and J 5 bases short, with 9 bases between. Germline assignment: CDR1 ENHRY and CDR2 SYGVKD. The CDR3 contains 11 residues. CDR3 in DNA: TGTGCCATCGGAGCCGGTGAGACCCAGTACTTC. Its translation is CAIGAGETQYF.

The CDR3 reads CASSNGTGAVYSNQPQHF. CDR3 sequence (DNA): TGTGCCAGTAGTAATGGGACAGGGGCGGTTTATAGCAATCAGCCCCAGCATTTT. V and J are TRBV19 and TRBJ1-5, with 10 bases matching TRBD1. The CDR3 runs 18 residues. From germline, CDR1 is LNHDA and CDR2 SQIVND (reference sequence). The V segment lost 4 bases and the J segment 0 bases; nucleotides outside the gene matches: 9.

The V call is TRBV5-1, the J call TRBJ1-1; tentatively, D is TRBD1 (6 bases). V lost 5 bases to trimming and J lost 4 bases, with 12 bases between them. The germline CDR1 and CDR2 sequences are SGHRS and YFSETQ. The CDR3 sequence is 13 residues long. DNA for the CDR3: TGCGCCAGCAGACCCAGCAGGGGCACTGAAGCTTTCTTT. It yields the protein CASRPSRGTEAFF. The variable domain in full, completed from reference TRBV5-1 and TRBJ1-1, reads KAGVTQTPRYLIKTRGQQVTLSCSPISGHRSVSWYQQTPGQGLQFLFEYFSETQRNKGNFPGRFSGRQFSNSRSEMNVSTLELGDSALYLCASRPSRGTEAFFGQGTRLTVV.

The J gene is TRBJ2-1, the V gene TRBV28, with D possibly matching TRBD2 (7 bases). The CDR3 length is 13 residues. Trimming removed 8 bases at V and 15 bases at J, with 23 bases between. Germline V gene lookup returns CDR1 MDHEN and CDR2 SYDVKM. As DNA, the CDR3 is TGTGCCAGCCTTAAAGGGAGGGAAGGGGGGCGGTTCTTC. Protein product: CASLKGREGGRFF.

This clone was recorded once. The chain couples TRBV7-2 to TRBJ2-7; tentative D call: TRBD2 (6 bases). Germline V lookup: CDR1 SGHTA, CDR2 FQGNSA. This CDR3 is built from 15 residues. Between the trimmed V and J ends, which lost 2 bases and 0 bases, there was a span of 11 bases. CDR3 sequence reads: CASSLYGTGSYEQYF. The CDR3 nucleotides read TGTGCCAGCAGCTTATATGGGACTGGCTCCTACGAGCAGTACTTC.

This chain uses TRBV18 with TRBJ2-7, with D possibly matching TRBD1 (6 bases). V was trimmed by 2 bases and J by 6 bases, leaving 17 bases between them. The CDR3 runs 15 residues. The V gene's germline CDR1 is KGHSH and CDR2 LQKENI. In DNA, the CDR3 is TGTGCCAGCTCACCAAGCCAGGGGATTGCCCCCGAGCAGTACTTC. Amino acids: CASSPSQGIAPEQYF.

The chain has TRBV7-9 and TRBJ1-1; D is ambiguous. The germline gives CDR1 SEHNR, CDR2 FQNEAQ (reference sequence). Trimming left V 3 bases short and J 6 bases short, with 11 bases between. The CDR3 covers 13 residues. This chain's CDR3 is CASSFAMASEAFF. The CDR3 DNA follows: TGTGCCAGCAGCTTCGCAATGGCATCTGAAGCTTTCTTT.

The V call is TRBV5-4, the J call TRBJ1-4; 7 bases align to TRBD1. The CDR3 covers 17 residues. The V segment lost 4 bases and the J segment 6 bases; nucleotides outside the gene matches: 15. CDR1 is SGHNT and CDR2 is YYREEE in the germline V gene (reference sequence). CDR3 region: CASSLGPFRGGDEKLFF. The CDR3 coding sequence is TGTGCCAGCAGCCTTGGTCCCTTCAGGGGGGGCGATGAAAAACTGTTTTTT.

The V call is TRBV19, the J call TRBJ2-7; 8 bases agree with TRBD1. Germline lookup yields CDR1 LNHDA and CDR2 SQIVND (reference sequence). This CDR3 has 13 residues. J lost 7 bases, V lost 5 bases, and 7 bases had no gene match. Written as DNA, the CDR3 is TGTGCCAGTAGTCCAGGACAGGGCGGGGAGCAGTACTTC. It specifies CASSPGQGGEQYF.

The chain has TRBV25-1 and TRBJ1-5; D gene unclear. From germline, CDR1 is MGHDK and CDR2 SYGVNS. V lost 4 bases and J 1 base, leaving 8 bases between the germline ends. This CDR3 spans 14 amino acids. CDR3 sequence (DNA): TGTGCCAGCAGTGCGTCACCAAGCAATCAGCCCCAGCATTTT. It is translated as CASSASPSNQPQHF.

This clone appeared once. This chain joins TRBV28 and TRBJ2-5, with 10 bases that match TRBD1. Germline V lookup: CDR1 MDHEN, CDR2 SYDVKM. The CDR3 is 16 amino acids. V shed 4 bases and J 4 bases; nucleotides not matched to a gene: 9. The CDR3: CASSSAGTGVRETQYF. The CDR3 region has the DNA TGTGCCAGCAGTTCCGCCGGGACAGGGGTTCGAGAGACCCAGTACTTC.

Comment on this clone: In the same sample, other DNA sequences code for this CDR3. The rearrangement joins TRBV28 to TRBJ2-7; unclear D gene. This CDR3 region has 12 residues. Trimming took off 7 bases at V and 2 bases at J, with 9 bases between the two ends. Germline V gene lookup returns CDR1 MDHEN and CDR2 SYDVKM. CDR3 sequence (DNA): TGTGCCAGCACTCTTGGGCCCTACGAGCAGTACTTC. This translates into CASTLGPYEQYF.

The rearrangement joins TRBV25-1 to TRBJ2-3; tentatively, D is TRBD1 (5 bases). This CDR3 spans 15 amino acids. CDR1 MGHDK and CDR2 SYGVNS come from the germline V gene. Trimming stripped 8 bases from V and 4 bases from J, with 19 bases between. The CDR3: CASVDITKPSDTQYF. The DNA for the CDR3 is TGTGCCAGCGTGGACATTACCAAACCCTCAGATACGCAGTATTTT.

Here the CDR3 reads CASRQTGEETQYF. CDR3 sequence (DNA): TGTGCCAGCAGACAGACAGGGGAAGAGACCCAGTACTTC. The chain employs TRBV2 and TRBJ2-5; TRBD1 agrees at 8 bases. The trim removed 6 bases at V and 3 bases at J, leaving 3 bases unmatched. The CDR3 consists of 13 residues. Germline CDR1 and CDR2: SNHLY and FYNNEI.